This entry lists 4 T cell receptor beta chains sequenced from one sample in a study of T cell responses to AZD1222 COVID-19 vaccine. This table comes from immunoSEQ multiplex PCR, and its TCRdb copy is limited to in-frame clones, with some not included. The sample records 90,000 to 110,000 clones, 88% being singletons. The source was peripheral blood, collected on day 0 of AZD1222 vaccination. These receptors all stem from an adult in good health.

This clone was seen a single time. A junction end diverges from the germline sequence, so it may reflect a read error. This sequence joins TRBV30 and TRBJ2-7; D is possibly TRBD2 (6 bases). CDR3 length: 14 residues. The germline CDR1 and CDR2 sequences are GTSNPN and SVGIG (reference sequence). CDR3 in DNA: TGTGCCGGGAGGTGGAGTTTGCCCTCCTACGAGCAGTACTTC. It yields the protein CAGRWSLPSYEQYF.

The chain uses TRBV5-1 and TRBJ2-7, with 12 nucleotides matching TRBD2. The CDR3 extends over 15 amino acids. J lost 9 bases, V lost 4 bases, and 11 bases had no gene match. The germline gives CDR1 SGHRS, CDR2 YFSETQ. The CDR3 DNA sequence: TGCGCCAGCAGCCTCCGACTAGCGGGAGATGCGGCGCAGTACTTC. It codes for CASSLRLAGDAAQYF.

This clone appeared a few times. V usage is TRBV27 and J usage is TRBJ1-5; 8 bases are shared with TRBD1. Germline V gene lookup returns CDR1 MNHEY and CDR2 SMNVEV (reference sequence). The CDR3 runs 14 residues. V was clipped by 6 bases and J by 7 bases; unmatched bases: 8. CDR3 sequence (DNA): TGTGCCAGCAGGCAACAGGGGGGTGGACAGCCCCAGCATTTT. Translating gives CASRQQGGGQPQHF.

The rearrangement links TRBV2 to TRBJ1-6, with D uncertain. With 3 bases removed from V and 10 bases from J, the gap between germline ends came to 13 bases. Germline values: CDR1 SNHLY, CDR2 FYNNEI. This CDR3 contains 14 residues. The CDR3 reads CASSEAGIGSPLHF. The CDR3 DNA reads TGTGCCAGCAGTGAGGCTGGGATAGGCTCACCCCTCCACTTT.